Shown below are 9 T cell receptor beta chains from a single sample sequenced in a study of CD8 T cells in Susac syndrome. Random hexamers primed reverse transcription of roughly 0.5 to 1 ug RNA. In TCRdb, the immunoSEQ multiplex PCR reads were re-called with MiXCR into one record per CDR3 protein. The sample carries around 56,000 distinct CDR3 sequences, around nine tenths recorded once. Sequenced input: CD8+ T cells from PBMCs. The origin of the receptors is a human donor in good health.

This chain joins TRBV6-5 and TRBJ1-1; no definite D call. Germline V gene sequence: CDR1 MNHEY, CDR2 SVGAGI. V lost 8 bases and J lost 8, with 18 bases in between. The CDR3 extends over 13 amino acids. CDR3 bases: TGTGCCAGCCAAAGTGGTCCCCTGACGGAAGCTTTCTTT. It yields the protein CASQSGPLTEAFF.

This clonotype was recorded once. The CDR3 DNA reads as TGTGCCAGTAGTATGAGTGGTGTCTATAGCAATCAGCCCCAGCATTTT. It is translated as CASSMSGVYSNQPQHF. The chain couples TRBV19 to TRBJ1-5; D gene uncertain. The germline V and J ends were trimmed by 3 bases and 0 bases, with 12 bases remaining between them. Germline CDR1 LNHDA, CDR2 SQIVND (reference sequence). This CDR3 comprises 16 residues. The full variable domain, with the rest looked up from reference TRBV19 and TRBJ1-5, is DGGITQSPKYLFRKEGQNVTLSCEQNLNHDAMYWYRQDPGQGLRLIYYSQIVNDFQKGDIAEGYSVSREKKESFPLTVTSAQKNPTAFYLCASSMSGVYSNQPQHFGDGTRLSIL.

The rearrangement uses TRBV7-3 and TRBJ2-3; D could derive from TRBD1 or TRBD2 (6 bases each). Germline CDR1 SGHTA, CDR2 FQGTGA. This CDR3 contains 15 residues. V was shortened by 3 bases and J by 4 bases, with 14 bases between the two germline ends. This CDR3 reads CASSLGGRGPDTQYF. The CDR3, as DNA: TGTGCCAGCAGCTTGGGGGGCCGAGGCCCAGATACGCAGTATTTT.

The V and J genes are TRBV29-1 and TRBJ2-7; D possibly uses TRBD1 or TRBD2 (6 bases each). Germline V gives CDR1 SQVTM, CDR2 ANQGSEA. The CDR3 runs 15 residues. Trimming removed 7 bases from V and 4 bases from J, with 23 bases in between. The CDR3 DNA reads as TGCAGCGCCAAACGTGGGGGGCCCCTCTCTTACGAGCAGTACTTC. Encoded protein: CSAKRGGPLSYEQYF.

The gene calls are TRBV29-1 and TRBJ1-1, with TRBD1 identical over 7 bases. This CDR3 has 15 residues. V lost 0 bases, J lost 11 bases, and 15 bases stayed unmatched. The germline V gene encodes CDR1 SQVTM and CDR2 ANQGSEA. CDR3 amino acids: CSVEDRWRQGSCAFF. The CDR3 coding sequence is TGCAGCGTTGAAGACCGGTGGAGACAGGGAAGTTGCGCTTTCTTT.

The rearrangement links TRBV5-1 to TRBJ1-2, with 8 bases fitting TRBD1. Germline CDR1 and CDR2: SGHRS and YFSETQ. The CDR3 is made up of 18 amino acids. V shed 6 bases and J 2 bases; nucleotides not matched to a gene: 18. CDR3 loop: CASNRGSHVPFLNYGYTF. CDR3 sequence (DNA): TGCGCCAGCAACAGGGGGTCGCACGTCCCCTTCTTAAACTATGGCTACACCTTC.

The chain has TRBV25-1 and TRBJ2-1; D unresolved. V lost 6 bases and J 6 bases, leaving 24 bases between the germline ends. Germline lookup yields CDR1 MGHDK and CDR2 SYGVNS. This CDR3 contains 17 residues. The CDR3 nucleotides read TGTGCCAGCAGACCCTCCCCCCTGTACAGAAAGAGCAATGAGCAGTTCTTC. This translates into CASRPSPLYRKSNEQFF.

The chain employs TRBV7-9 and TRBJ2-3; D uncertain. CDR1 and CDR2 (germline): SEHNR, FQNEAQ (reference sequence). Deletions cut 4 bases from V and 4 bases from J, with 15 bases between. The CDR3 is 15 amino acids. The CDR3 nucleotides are TGTGCCAGCAGCTCCCTGAGTTCGGGTTCAGATACGCAGTATTTT. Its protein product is CASSSLSSGSDTQYF.

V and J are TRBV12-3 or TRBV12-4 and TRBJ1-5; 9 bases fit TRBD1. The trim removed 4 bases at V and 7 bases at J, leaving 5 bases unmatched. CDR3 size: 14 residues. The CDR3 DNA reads TGTGCCAGCAGTTATGGACAGGGGAACCAGCCCCAGCATTTT. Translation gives CASSYGQGNQPQHF.